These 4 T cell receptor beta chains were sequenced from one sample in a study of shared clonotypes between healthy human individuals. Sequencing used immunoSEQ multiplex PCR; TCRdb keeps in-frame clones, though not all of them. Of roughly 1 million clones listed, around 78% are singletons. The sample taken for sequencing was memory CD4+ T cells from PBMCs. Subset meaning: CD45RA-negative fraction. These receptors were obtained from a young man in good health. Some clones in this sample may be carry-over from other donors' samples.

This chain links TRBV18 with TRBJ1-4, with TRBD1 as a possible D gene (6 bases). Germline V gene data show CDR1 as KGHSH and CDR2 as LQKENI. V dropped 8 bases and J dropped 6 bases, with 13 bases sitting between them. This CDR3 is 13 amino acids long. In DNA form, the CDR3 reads TGTGCCAGCGGGGGCAGACCCGATGAAAAACTGTTTTTT. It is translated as CASGGRPDEKLFF.

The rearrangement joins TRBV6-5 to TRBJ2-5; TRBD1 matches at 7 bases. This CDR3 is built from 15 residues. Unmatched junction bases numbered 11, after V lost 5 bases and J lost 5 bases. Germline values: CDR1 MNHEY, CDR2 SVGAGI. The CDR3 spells CASSHRGFGSETQYF. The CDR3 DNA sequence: TGTGCCAGCAGTCACAGGGGATTTGGATCGGAGACCCAGTACTTC.

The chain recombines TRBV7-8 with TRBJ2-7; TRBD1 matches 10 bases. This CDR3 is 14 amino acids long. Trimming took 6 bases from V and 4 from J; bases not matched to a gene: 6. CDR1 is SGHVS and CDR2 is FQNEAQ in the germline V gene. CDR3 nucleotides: TGTGCCAGCAGTCATGGGACAGGGGATTACGAGCAGTACTTC. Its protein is CASSHGTGDYEQYF.

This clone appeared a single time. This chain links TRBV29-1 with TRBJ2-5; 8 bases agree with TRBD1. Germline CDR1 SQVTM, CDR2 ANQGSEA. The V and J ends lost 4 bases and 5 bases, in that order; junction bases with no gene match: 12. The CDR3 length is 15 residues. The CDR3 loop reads CSVVPLDRVKETQYF. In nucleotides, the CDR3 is TGCAGCGTTGTACCTCTGGACAGGGTCAAGGAGACCCAGTACTTC.